This T cell receptor beta chain is from a study of CD8+CD57+ T cells in acquired aplastic anemia. Germline V gives CDR1 LGHNT, CDR2 FRNRAP. The CDR3 runs to 14 residues. The V end was cut by 9 bases, the J end by 3 bases, with 18 bases between. Genomic DNA constituted the template upon which TCR beta VDJ and CDR3 profiling was performed. TCRdb used MiXCR to reprocess the reads, holding one entry per CDR3 protein. The sample includes 270,000 or so distinct CDR3 sequences, about 80% of them seen just once. Selection for sequencing was limited to patients who had shown CD8+CD57+ cell expansion by flow cytometry.

This rearrangement joins TRBV12-5 to TRBJ2-7; possibly TRBD2 for D (5 bases). This receptor was identified in a human donor with aplastic anemia. Sequenced: sorted CD4+, CD8+, or CD8+CD57+ T cells (not recorded which) from PBMCs. DNA of the CDR3: TGTGCTAGCGGAGGTGGTGGGCAGTTCTACGAGCAGTACTTC. Translation: CASGGGGQFYEQYF.